A selection of T cell receptor beta chains follows, all from one sample in a study of blood T cell repertoires in COVID-19. Measured with immunoSEQ multiplex PCR; TCRdb has only the in-frame clones, and not every one. This table has around 110,000 clones, over 70% appearing once. Material: peripheral blood. The receptor source for this set is a woman in her 70s with acute or convalescent COVID-19. CDR3s include the opening cysteine and the closing phenylalanine or tryptophan. Fields, in order: J gene, clone size, D gene, V gene, CDR3 DNA, CDR3 protein. The D gene is left open where the match is weak. Expanded clones get a size class; other rows say once, few or many, or leave the size out.

TRBJ1-2 | - | - | TRBV14 | TGTGCCAGCAGCCAAGATCATCCCTTGGGGGCGCGGTTCTATGGCTACACCTTC | CASSQDHPLGARFYGYTF
TRBJ2-3 | - | TRBD2 | TRBV5-8 | TGTGCCAGCAGCCCAGGATGGACTAGCGGGGGCGCTGGGACAGATACGCAGTATTTT | CASSPGWTSGGAGTDTQYF
TRBJ1-2 | few | - | TRBV11-2 | TGTGCCAGCAGCTTAAATCAGAATAACTATGGCTACACCTTC | CASSLNQNNYGYTF
TRBJ1-2 | - | - | TRBV9 | TGTGCCAGCAGCCCTGACACTAACTATGGCTACACCTTC | CASSPDTNYGYTF
TRBJ2-2 | - | - | TRBV10-3 | TGTGCCATCAGTGAGTCAATGGTGAGCGCGGCCGGGGAGCTGTTTTTT | CAISESMVSAAGELFF
TRBJ1-1 | - | - | TRBV6-5 | TGTGCCAGCAGTTATGATAAGAGCACTGAAGCTTTCTTT | CASSYDKSTEAFF
TRBJ2-1 | - | TRBD2 | TRBV6-1 | TGTGCCAGCAGTGAAGGACTAGCGTCGATTGGTGAGCAGTTCTTC | CASSEGLASIGEQFF
TRBJ2-7 | - | TRBD1 | TRBV7-8 | TGTGCCAGCACCCCCACAGGGGGCGCGAGCTACGAGCAGTACTTC | CASTPTGGASYEQYF
TRBJ2-3 | - | TRBD2 | TRBV5-1 | TGCGCCAGCCACACTAGCGGGGGAACAGATACGCAGTATTTT | CASHTSGGTDTQYF
TRBJ2-1 | - | TRBD2 | TRBV5-4 | TGTGCCAGCAGCCCCCCCGGCGGGGGGCCCTACAATGAGCAGTTCTTC | CASSPPGGGPYNEQFF
TRBJ2-7 | - | - | TRBV19 | TGTGCCAGTAGTAGAACAGTACTCTCCTACGAGCAGTACTTC | CASSRTVLSYEQYF
TRBJ2-5 | - | TRBD1 | TRBV5-5 | TGTGCCAGCAGCTTCCGGGACAGGGGACGGGGTGAAGAGACCCAGTACTTC | CASSFRDRGRGEETQYF
TRBJ2-1 | few | TRBD1 | TRBV19 | TGTGCCAGTAGTAAGGGACAGGGGTACAATGAGCAGTTCTTC | CASSKGQGYNEQFF
TRBJ2-6 | once | TRBD1 | TRBV27 | TGTGCCAGCAGGGACAGGTCCCGTGGATCTGGGGCCAACGTCCTGACTTTC | CASRDRSRGSGANVLTF
TRBJ2-2 | once | TRBD2 | TRBV7-2 | TGTGCCAGCAGCACTAGCGGGAGTCGAACCGGGGAGCTGTTTTTT | CASSTSGSRTGELFF
TRBJ2-3 | - | TRBD2 | TRBV5-1 | TGCGCCAGCGGGATGTTGAGCGGGGGCACAGATACGCAGTATTTT | CASGMLSGGTDTQYF
TRBJ2-7 | - | - | TRBV14 | TGTGCCAGCAGAGGAGGGGCTTCCTACGAGCAGTACTTC | CASRGGASYEQYF
TRBJ2-1 | - | TRBD2 | TRBV5-1 | TGCGCCAGCAGCCCAGGGACTAGCGGGAGGGCCGGGAATGAGCAGTTCTTC | CASSPGTSGRAGNEQFF
TRBJ2-1 | - | TRBD1 | TRBV5-4 | TGTGCCAGCAGCACCGGGACAGACAATGAGCAGTTCTTC | CASSTGTDNEQFF
TRBJ2-1 | few | TRBD2 | TRBV3-1/TRBV3-2 | TGTGCCAGCAGCTCGATTCCGCGGGAGCTTGAGCAGTTCTTC | CASSSIPRELEQFF
TRBJ1-2 | - | - | TRBV6-4 | TGTGCCAGCAGTGACTCTCGCGGCCCAGTCGACACCTTC | CASSDSRGPVDTF
TRBJ2-7 | - | - | TRBV6-5 | TGTGCCAGCAGGCAAAGGGAACAGGGCATAGGCGAGCAGTACTTC | CASRQREQGIGEQYF
TRBJ1-2 | - | TRBD1 | TRBV6-5 | TGTGCCAGCAGCCTCGACAGGGTTGAGGGCTACACCTTC | CASSLDRVEGYTF
TRBJ1-3 | - | - | TRBV6-5 | TGTGCCAGCAGGGCGGGCCCGGGAAACACCATATATTTT | CASRAGPGNTIYF